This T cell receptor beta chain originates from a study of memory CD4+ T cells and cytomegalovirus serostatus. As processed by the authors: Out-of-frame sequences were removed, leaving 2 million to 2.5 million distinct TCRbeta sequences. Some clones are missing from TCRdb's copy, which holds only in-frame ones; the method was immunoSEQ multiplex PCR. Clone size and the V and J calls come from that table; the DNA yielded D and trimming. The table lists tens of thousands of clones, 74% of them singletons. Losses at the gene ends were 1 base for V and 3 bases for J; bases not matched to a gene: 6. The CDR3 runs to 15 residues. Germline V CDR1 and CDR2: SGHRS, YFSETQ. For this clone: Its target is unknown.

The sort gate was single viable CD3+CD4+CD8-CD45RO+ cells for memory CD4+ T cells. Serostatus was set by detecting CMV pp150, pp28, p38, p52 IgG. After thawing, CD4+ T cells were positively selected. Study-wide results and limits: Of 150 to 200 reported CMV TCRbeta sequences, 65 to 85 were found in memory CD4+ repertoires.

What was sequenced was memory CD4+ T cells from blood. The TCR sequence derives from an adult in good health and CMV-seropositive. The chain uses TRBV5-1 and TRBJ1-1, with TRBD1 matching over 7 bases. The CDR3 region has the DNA TGCGCCAGCAGCTTGACTCTGCAGGGGGACACTGAAGCTTTCTTT. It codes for CASSLTLQGDTEAFF.